Here is one T cell receptor (beta chain) with its context. The antigen is unknown. What was sequenced were expressed TCRB transcripts, since all of the isolated RNA had been reverse transcribed. TCRdb's copy holds only in-frame clones and misses some; the assay was immunoSEQ multiplex PCR. The repertoire consists of 350,000 to 400,000 clones, with about 15% occurring once and the leading ten covering approximately 0.02%. The CDR3 has 15 residues. With V trimmed by 8 bases and J by 4 bases, 10 bases remained unmatched. The germline V gene has CDR1 SNHLY and CDR2 FYNNEI. The sample originates from a study of beta chain features in type 1 diabetes. Study conclusions and caveats: Lower insertion and higher deletion counts appeared at VDJ junctions in type 1 diabetes patients. A cDNA-based sequencing approach could over-represent cells with high TCR expression. The naive, central memory and Treg TCRB repertoires of patients appeared to be more similar to one another than those of healthy donors.

Input material: naive CD4+ T cells from blood. The chain recombines TRBV2 with TRBJ2-5; 10 bases line up with TRBD2. The receptor's source is a young woman in good health. CDR3 in amino acids: CASELAGWVGETQYF. As DNA, the CDR3 is TGTGCCAGCGAACTAGCGGGATGGGTAGGAGAGACCCAGTACTTC.